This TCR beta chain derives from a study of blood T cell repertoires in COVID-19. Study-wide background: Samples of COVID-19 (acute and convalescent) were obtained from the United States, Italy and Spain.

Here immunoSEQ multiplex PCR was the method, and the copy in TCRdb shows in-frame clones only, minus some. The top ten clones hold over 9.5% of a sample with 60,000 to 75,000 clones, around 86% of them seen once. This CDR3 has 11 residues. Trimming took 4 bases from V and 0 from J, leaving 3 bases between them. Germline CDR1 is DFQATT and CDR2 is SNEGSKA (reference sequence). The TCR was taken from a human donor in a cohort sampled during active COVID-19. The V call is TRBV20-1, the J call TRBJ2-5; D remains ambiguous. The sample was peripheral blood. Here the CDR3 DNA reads TGCAGTGCTACAGACCAAGAGACCCAGTACTTC. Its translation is CSATDQETQYF.